This T cell receptor beta chain was found in a study of T-cell reconstitution after alpha-beta-depleted transplantation in children. This clonotype was picked up a small number of times. This sample's TCRbeta library carried unique molecular identifier barcodes. TCRdb processed the PCR reads anew with MiXCR; each CDR3 protein has one entry. The data show nearly 550,000 distinct CDR3 sequences, around 19% seen once. The CDR3 has 13 amino acids. V shed 6 bases and J 3 bases; nucleotides not matched to a gene: 4. The starting material was PBMCs from the stem cell graft donor, obtained from the stem cell graft. The clonotype was recovered from a human donor who donated a stem cell graft to a child with acute lymphoblastic leukemia. The gene calls are TRBV12-3 or TRBV12-4 and TRBJ1-1; 7 bases match TRBD1. In nucleotides, the CDR3 is TGTGCCAGCAGCGGGGACAGCTACACTGAAGCTTTCTTT. Its protein product is CASSGDSYTEAFF.